This T cell receptor beta chain was obtained from a study of identical twins (dated by TCRdb to the mid-2010s). Regarding the research as a whole: To test whether fetal clonotypes persist, the study used deep sequencing on TCR alpha and beta repertoires from monozygotic twins, unrelated adults of various ages, and cord blood. To rule out contamination, replicate twin experiments were performed at different times with different library preparation protocols. The paper's findings and limits, for the study overall: Because the same donors could not be followed over many years, conclusions were based on cross-sectional statistical analysis. In monozygotic twins, recombination models systematically underestimated out-of-frame TCR alpha sharing, but the models matched the sharing seen between unrelated individuals. Out-of-frame TCR alpha sequences shared between twins showed an excess of low generation-probability sequences compared with coincidental sharing between unrelated individuals. Abundant cord blood beta clonotypes carried fewer insertions; young adult naive repertoires showed a weaker similar trend, while memory repertoires showed none. Excess twin sharing in beta out-of-frame sequences was weaker because fewer shared sequences lowered the signal-to-noise ratio. Zero-insertion analyses could be partly confounded by invariant T cells such as MAIT and iNKT, although diverse VJ usage argued against such confounding for most clonotypes.

Library preparation used 5' RACE. Sequenced using an Illumina HiSeq 2000. Template switching added a universal primer binding site, and the final cDNA carried a unique molecular identifier that allowed TCR cDNA molecules to be counted accurately. Specific primers in the conserved constant-segment region were used to synthesize first-strand cDNA for TCR alpha and beta chains. To control for contamination, every cDNA library was double barcoded, receiving both a SMART-Mk sample barcode and Illumina barcodes. Two successive PCR steps introduced TruSeq adapter sequences along with Illumina sample barcodes. The Illumina HiSeq platform was used with custom primers to sequence TCR alpha and beta cDNA libraries. The published analysis was carried out like this. MiGEC was used to process raw reads and extract unique molecular identifiers, and MiXCR was used to find CDR3 positions. Recombination models were inferred per individual with the repgenHMM and IGoR tools using an EM algorithm. Shared clonotype analysis was performed with the tcR package in R, normalizing sharing by the product of cloneset sizes. To study raw recombination free of thymic and clonal selection effects, out-of-frame nonproductive sequences were analyzed. TCRdb cleaned the public reads at Q25 with fastp, built clones with MiXCR and kept in-frame beta chains. Under each unique CDR3 protein, matching rows form one entry showing the most common genes and DNA. TCRdb assigned the V and J calls; the authors' analysis was not used. The table for this sample lists more than 400,000 distinct CDR3 sequences; about 16% of them were counted only once. The ten biggest clones cover nearly 0.45% of the sample.

Every donor was a healthy Caucasian. Three pairs of female monozygotic twins, all aged about 18 to 29 years, made up the twin cohort. CD4+ and CD8+ T cell populations were isolated with positive isolation kits from Invitrogen. From cysteine to phenylalanine, the CDR3 is 14 amino acids long. The only DNA kept is the CDR3, 42 bases in frame from the first base. V is reduced by 3 bases and J by 2 bases, leaving a spacing of 10 bases between them. In regard to this clonotype: Its antigen remains unidentified. No much larger clone exists at a distance of one base, and base qualities are not known.

Separately, the same data were catalogued under a study of yellow fever vaccine responses in identical twins. The second paper states: The T cell response to vaccination in identical twins was reported by the authors to appear partly convergent and partly personalized. Focusing on identical twins, the study followed the T cell clones that responded to the vaccine, and did so with precision.

Rearrangement joined TRBV12-3 or TRBV12-4 to TRBJ1-1; the D gene is unclear. Sequenced material: CD4+ T cells sorted from blood. The sequence was collected from a woman aged 18-29 years in good health. The DNA reads as follows: TGTGCCAGCAGTTTGGTTCAGTTAAACACTGAAGCTTTCTTT. Translated, this gives CASSLVQLNTEAFF.